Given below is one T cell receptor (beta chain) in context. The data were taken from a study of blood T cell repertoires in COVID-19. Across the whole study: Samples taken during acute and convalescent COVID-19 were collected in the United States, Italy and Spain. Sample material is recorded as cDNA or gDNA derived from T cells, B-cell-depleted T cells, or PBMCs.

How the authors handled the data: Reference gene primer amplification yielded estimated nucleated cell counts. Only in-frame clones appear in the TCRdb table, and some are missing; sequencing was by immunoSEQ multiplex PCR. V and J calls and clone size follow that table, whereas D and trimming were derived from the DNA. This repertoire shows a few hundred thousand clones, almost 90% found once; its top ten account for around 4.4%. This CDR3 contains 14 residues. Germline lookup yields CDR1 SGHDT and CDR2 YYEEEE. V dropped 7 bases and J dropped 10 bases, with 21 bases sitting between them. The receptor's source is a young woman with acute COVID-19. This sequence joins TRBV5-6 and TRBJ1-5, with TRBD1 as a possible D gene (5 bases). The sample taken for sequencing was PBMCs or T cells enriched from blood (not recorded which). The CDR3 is CASGTGPLGGPQHF. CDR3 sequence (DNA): TGTGCCAGCGGCACAGGTCCCCTTGGTGGACCCCAGCATTTT.